Below, 30 T cell receptor beta chains from the same sample are listed, as sequenced in a study of blood T cell repertoires in COVID-19. Only in-frame clones appear in the TCRdb table, and some are missing; sequencing was by immunoSEQ multiplex PCR. The sample shows around 250,000 clones, around 93% of them seen only once. The sequenced material came from PBMCs or T cells enriched from blood (not recorded which). The receptors shown here come from a man in his forties who had been exposed to COVID-19.

The chain recombines TRBV19 with TRBJ1-5, with TRBD1 identical over 10 bases. CDR1 is LNHDA, CDR2 SQIVND, per germline (reference sequence). This CDR3 contains 16 residues. The V gene end was trimmed by 5 bases and the J gene end by 2 bases; junction bases not matched to a gene: 6. This CDR3 is CASSPGTGVGNQPQHF. The DNA of the CDR3 is TGTGCCAGTAGTCCAGGGACAGGGGTCGGCAATCAGCCCCAGCATTTT.

V is TRBV4-1 and J is TRBJ2-2; TRBD1 might be the D (6 bases). Trimming removed 3 bases at V and 0 bases at J, with 14 bases between. This CDR3 region has 17 residues. Germline loops: CDR1 MGHRA, CDR2 YSYEKL. CDR3 bases: TGCGCCAGCAGCCACAAACGGGCAGGGGCGAACACCGGGGAGCTGTTTTTT. Translating it yields CASSHKRAGANTGELFF.

This clone was recorded only once. V gene TRBV4-3 combines with J gene TRBJ1-1; TRBD1 might be the D (6 bases). This CDR3 spans 14 amino acids. V was pared by 2 bases and J by 4 bases, with 11 bases between. Germline CDR1 LGHNA, CDR2 YSLEER. The CDR3 sequence is CASSQHQGTTEAFF. The CDR3 coding sequence is TGCGCCAGCAGCCAACATCAGGGGACCACTGAAGCTTTCTTT.

The chain joins TRBV28 to TRBJ2-7; D remains ambiguous. The CDR3 length is 11 residues. V was shortened by 5 bases and J by 3 bases, with 5 bases between the two germline ends. CDR1 is MDHEN, CDR2 SYDVKM, per germline. The CDR3 region is CASSPFYEQYF. The DNA of the CDR3 is TGTGCCAGCAGTCCCTTCTACGAGCAGTACTTC.

The V and J genes are TRBV24-1 and TRBJ2-3; TRBD2 matches 7 bases. This CDR3 spans 15 amino acids. The germline gives CDR1 KGHDR, CDR2 SFDVKD. The trim removed 5 bases at V and 2 bases at J, leaving 6 bases unmatched. CDR3 loop: CATSGTRKLTDTQYF. The DNA for the CDR3 is TGTGCCACCAGTGGGACTAGAAAACTCACAGATACGCAGTATTTT.

The chain combines TRBV5-1 with TRBJ1-4; 9 positions agree with TRBD1. This CDR3 region has 15 residues. J was trimmed by 1 base and V by 4 bases; bases with no gene match: 2. CDR1 is SGHRS and CDR2 is YFSETQ in the germline V gene. The CDR3 DNA reads TGCGCCAGCAGCCCGGGACAGGGAACTAATGAAAAACTGTTTTTT. This gives the protein CASSPGQGTNEKLFF.

The chain is built from TRBV7-2 and TRBJ2-1; D may be TRBD2 (5 bases). This CDR3 is built from 14 residues. The germline V and J ends were trimmed by 1 base and 2 bases, with 6 bases remaining between them. The germline CDR1 and CDR2 sequences are SGHTA and FQGNSA. The CDR3 sequence is CASSLGLTYNEQFF. The CDR3 region has the DNA TGTGCCAGCAGCTTAGGACTAACCTACAATGAGCAGTTCTTC.

The V and J genes are TRBV18 and TRBJ1-6; D unresolved. Germline CDR1 is KGHSH and CDR2 is LQKENI. Trimming pared 3 bases from V and 4 bases from J, leaving 7 bases between. The CDR3 length is 14 residues. CDR3 sequence reads: CASSPPGYNSPLHF. CDR3 DNA sequence: TGTGCCAGCTCACCTCCGGGGTATAATTCACCCCTCCACTTT.

The chain recombines TRBV4-1 with TRBJ1-2; D call uncertain. The germline V gene has CDR1 MGHRA and CDR2 YSYEKL. With 3 bases removed from V and 1 base from J, the gap between germline ends came to 6 bases. This CDR3 has 13 amino acids. Written as DNA, the CDR3 is TGCGCCAGCAGCCAGACACGTAACTATGGCTACACCTTC. It yields the protein CASSQTRNYGYTF.

The chain is built from TRBV28 and TRBJ2-7; TRBD2 matches 8 bases. Losses at the gene ends were 8 bases for V and 2 bases for J; bases not matched to a gene: 17. This CDR3 is 17 amino acids long. Germline lookup yields CDR1 MDHEN and CDR2 SYDVKM. The CDR3 DNA reads as TGTGCCAGCCTAGGGGCACCGGGGGGGGTAAGCGCCTACGAGCAGTACTTC. Encoded protein: CASLGAPGGVSAYEQYF.

The V gene is TRBV14, the J gene TRBJ1-1, with TRBD1 matching 10 bases. J gave up 3 bases and V 4 bases, and 2 bases lay outside the gene matches. CDR1 SGHDN and CDR2 FVKESK come from the germline V gene. The CDR3 has 14 amino acids. The CDR3 nucleotides read TGTGCCAGCAGCCGAGACAGGGGGCACACTGAAGCTTTCTTT. Translating it yields CASSRDRGHTEAFF. The full variable domain, with the rest looked up from reference TRBV14 and TRBJ1-1, is EAGVTQFPSHSVIEKGQTVTLRCDPISGHDNLYWYRRVMGKEIKFLLHFVKESKQDESGMPNNRFLAERTGGTYSTLKVQPAELEDSGVYFCASSRDRGHTEAFFGQGTRLTVV.

This clone was seen just once. The chain recombines TRBV5-4 with TRBJ2-7; 8 bases are a match to TRBD2. Germline V gives CDR1 SGHNT, CDR2 YYREEE (reference sequence). The CDR3 sequence is 15 residues long. The V gene end was trimmed by 1 base and the J gene end by 1 base; junction bases not matched to a gene: 4. The CDR3 loop reads CASSLSSGRSYEQYF. The CDR3, as DNA: TGTGCCAGCAGCTTGTCTAGCGGGCGTTCCTACGAGCAGTACTTC.

The V gene is TRBV7-2, the J gene TRBJ2-1; a weak D match, TRBD2 (5 bases). V was pared by 5 bases and J by 8 bases, with 13 bases between. Germline V gene data show CDR1 as SGHTA and CDR2 as FQGNSA. The CDR3 length is 13 residues. DNA of the CDR3: TGTGCCAGCAGCGCCCGGAGGAGAGATGAGCAGTTCTTC. It encodes CASSARRRDEQFF.

The chain is built from TRBV19 and TRBJ2-2; a weak D match, TRBD1 (5 bases). This CDR3 region has 14 residues. CDR1 and CDR2 from the germline V gene are LNHDA and SQIVND (reference sequence). Trimming left V 7 bases short and J 0 bases short, with 9 bases between. CDR3 DNA: TGTGCCAGTAACAGGTACACGAACACCGGGGAGCTGTTTTTT. It specifies CASNRYTNTGELFF.

The chain carries TRBV9 and TRBJ2-1; no reliable D call. The V gene lost 3 bases and the J gene lost 8 bases, with 9 bases spanning the gap. Germline V gene lookup returns CDR1 SGDLS and CDR2 YYNGEE. This CDR3 spans 12 amino acids. The CDR3 spells CASSALLDEQFF. The CDR3 DNA follows: TGTGCCAGCAGCGCACTATTAGATGAGCAGTTCTTC. The variable domain in full, completed from reference TRBV9 and TRBJ2-1, reads DSGVTQTPKHLITATGQRVTLRCSPRSGDLSVYWYQQSLDQGLQFLIQYYNGEERAKGNILERFSAQQFPDLHSELNLSSLELGDSALYFCASSALLDEQFFGPGTRLTVL.

The rearrangement uses TRBV18 and TRBJ1-2, with D perhaps matching TRBD1 (6 bases). CDR1 is KGHSH, CDR2 LQKENI, per germline. The CDR3 length is 13 residues. V was cut by 2 bases and J by 3 bases, with 7 bases left in between. The CDR3 is CASSPGGYYGYTF. The CDR3 region has the DNA TGTGCCAGCTCACCAGGGGGCTACTATGGCTACACCTTC.

This rearrangement joins TRBV27 to TRBJ2-7; D possibly corresponds to TRBD1 (5 bases). The CDR3 runs 16 residues. Trimming removed 0 bases from V and 5 bases from J, with 17 bases in between. Germline values: CDR1 MNHEY, CDR2 SMNVEV (reference sequence). The CDR3 DNA follows: TGTGCCAGCAGTTTATCTCCCGGTGCAGGGTACCACGAGCAGTACTTC. Protein product: CASSLSPGAGYHEQYF.

The V call is TRBV19, the J call TRBJ1-2; D not certain. Per the germline V gene, CDR1 is LNHDA and CDR2 is SQIVND (reference sequence). Trimming stripped 5 bases from V and 3 bases from J, with 10 bases between. This CDR3 spans 13 amino acids. CDR3 sequence: CASSPGQDYGYTF. In DNA form, the CDR3 reads TGTGCCAGTAGTCCCGGTCAGGACTATGGCTACACCTTC.

The chain couples TRBV29-1 to TRBJ1-1, with D possibly being TRBD1 (5 bases). The germline CDR1 and CDR2 sequences are SQVTM and ANQGSEA. The germline V and J ends were trimmed by 4 bases and 5 bases, with 11 bases remaining between them. This CDR3 comprises 12 residues. CDR3 in amino acids: CSVGQGGTEAFF. The DNA of the CDR3 is TGCAGCGTTGGCCAGGGTGGAACTGAAGCTTTCTTT.

The chain couples TRBV6-5 to TRBJ2-7, with 7 bases identical to TRBD1. Germline V gene sequence: CDR1 MNHEY, CDR2 SVGAGI. V lost 4 bases and J lost 5; bases outside the gene matches: 8. The CDR3 runs 14 residues. CDR3 amino acids: CASSSTGRRNEQYF. CDR3 sequence (DNA): TGTGCCAGCAGTTCGACAGGGCGCCGCAACGAGCAGTACTTC.

V is TRBV28 and J is TRBJ2-1; TRBD2 agrees at 7 bases. V lost 5 bases and J lost 9; bases outside the gene matches: 13. The CDR3 is 15 amino acids. Germline loops: CDR1 MDHEN, CDR2 SYDVKM. CDR3 residues: CASSPSGGFMREQFF. Here the CDR3 DNA reads TGTGCCAGCAGTCCCTCGGGGGGTTTCATGCGTGAGCAGTTCTTC.

The gene calls are TRBV11-2 and TRBJ1-5, with TRBD1 as a possible D gene (5 bases). This CDR3 spans 14 amino acids. Germline assignment: CDR1 SGHAT and CDR2 FQNNGV. The V gene lost 5 bases and the J gene lost 6 bases, with 14 bases spanning the gap. The DNA for the CDR3 is TGTGCCAGCAGCCCAGGTGGGCAGGGTCAGCCCCAGCATTTT. Translated, it gives CASSPGGQGQPQHF.

The table lists this clone with a count of one. This chain links TRBV6-5 with TRBJ1-3, with a weak D call TRBD1 (5 bases). V dropped 5 bases and J dropped 0 bases, with 11 bases sitting between them. The germline V gene encodes CDR1 MNHEY and CDR2 SVGAGI. The CDR3 is 15 amino acids. CDR3 bases: TGTGCCAGCAGTCACAGGAGAGTCTCTGGAAACACCATATATTTT. The encoded protein is CASSHRRVSGNTIYF.

This clone was counted once. V gene TRBV7-8 combines with J gene TRBJ2-7; 7 positions match TRBD2. The J segment lost 0 bases and the V segment lost 2 bases, leaving 7 bases of the junction unmatched. The germline V gene encodes CDR1 SGHVS and CDR2 FQNEAQ. This CDR3 has 16 residues. This CDR3 is CASSLSSQRGSYEQYF. The CDR3, as DNA: TGTGCCAGCAGCTTATCTTCCCAGCGGGGCTCCTACGAGCAGTACTTC.

This chain uses TRBV4-3 with TRBJ2-7; D call uncertain. The CDR3 has 14 residues. With 4 bases removed from V and 1 base from J, the gap between germline ends came to 11 bases. Germline V CDR1 and CDR2: LGHNA, YSLEER. The CDR3 coding sequence is TGCGCCAGCAGCCTAACACACAATTCCTACGAGCAGTACTTC. It specifies CASSLTHNSYEQYF.

This rearrangement joins TRBV3-1 (or the pseudogene TRBV3-2) to TRBJ1-6; 8 bases map to TRBD1. Germline V gene data show CDR1 as LGHDT and CDR2 as YNNKEL (reference sequence). The ends lost 4 bases at V and 9 bases at J; junction bases unmatched: 11. This CDR3 has 16 residues. The CDR3 bases are TGTGCCAGCAGCCTAGGCTGGACAGGGAAAAGTTCACCCCTCCACTTT. Translation gives CASSLGWTGKSSPLHF.

The chain employs TRBV6-5 and TRBJ1-1, with D unresolved. CDR1 is MNHEY, CDR2 SVGAGI, per germline. There are 14 residues in the CDR3. V gave up 5 bases and J gave up 0 bases, with 10 bases separating them. CDR3 DNA: TGTGCCAGCAGTAATCAATACATGAACACTGAAGCTTTCTTT. Translation: CASSNQYMNTEAFF.

The V call is TRBV18, the J call TRBJ1-2, with 7 bases identical to TRBD1. Trimming removed 3 bases from V and 0 bases from J; junction bases left unmatched: 7. There are 16 residues in the CDR3. Germline V gene sequence: CDR1 KGHSH, CDR2 LQKENI. CDR3 sequence: CASSPARDRSNYGYTF. DNA of the CDR3: TGTGCCAGCTCACCCGCTCGGGACAGATCTAACTATGGCTACACCTTC.

This clone was recorded once. The conserved phenylalanine or tryptophan normally closing the CDR3 is absent here, so this likely arose from a read error. The limits of the CDR3 on the DNA are not certain, so only TCRdb's listed CDR3 is given. The chain combines TRBV6-5 with TRBJ1-6; the listed D gene, TRBD1, was not tested against the DNA. Germline CDR1 reads MNHEY; CDR2 reads SVGAGI. The CDR3 spans 12 residues, counting both ends. CDR3 protein: CASSYPDRGKVS.

This sequence joins TRBV20-1 and TRBJ2-1; D is possibly TRBD2 (5 bases). Germline V lookup: CDR1 DFQATT, CDR2 SNEGSKA (reference sequence). V lost 3 bases, J lost 0 bases, and 18 bases lay in between. The CDR3 length is 17 residues. CDR3 in amino acids: CSASREVIIRSYNEQFF. The CDR3 DNA is TGCAGTGCTAGTCGGGAAGTTATTATTCGCTCCTACAATGAGCAGTTCTTC.